This T cell receptor beta chain emerged from a study of T-cell reconstitution after alpha-beta-depleted transplantation in children. General study results and limits: Some patients' high day-60 TCRbeta diversity was attributed to recipient cells surviving conditioning. T-cell counts and diversity at one year following transplant were attributed mainly to newly produced T cells. Reportedly, only several hundred clones from non-depleted graft cells drove alpha-beta T-cell counts at about two months.

This clonotype was detected ten times or more. Its target is not known. V shed 2 bases and J shed 3 bases, with 8 bases lying between them. This CDR3 comprises 13 residues. Germline V CDR1 and CDR2: SEHNR, FQNEAQ (reference sequence). Unique molecular identifiers tagged the TCRbeta library. From the PCR reads, TCRdb called clonotypes with MiXCR, one entry per CDR3 protein. The sample consists of about 640,000 distinct CDR3 sequences, 13% of them appearing once. The source of this sequence is a male patient between 5 and 17 years old who had a stem cell transplant for acute myeloid leukemia, so the T cells may come from the graft donor. Sequences were derived from PBMCs, mostly from graft donor cells, sampled 360 days after TCRalphabeta/CD19-depleted stem cell transplant. The chain carries TRBV7-9 and TRBJ2-7, with D hard to call. CDR3 protein: CASSLLPGYEQYF. CDR3 nucleotide sequence: TGTGCCAGCAGCTTACTCCCGGGCTACGAGCAGTACTTC.